This T cell receptor (beta chain) emerged from a study of control samples from healthy donors and cancer patients. This clone came up once. This CDR3 contains 16 residues. Trimming shortened V by 0 bases and J by 1 base, and 10 bases separated the two germline ends. Germline V gene sequence: CDR1 ENHRY, CDR2 SYGVKD. Data came from immunoSEQ multiplex PCR; TCRdb stores just in-frame clones and leaves some out. The data contain 130,000 or so clones, approximately 87% of them singletons. What was sequenced was blood. The receptor was derived from a man aged 25-45 years in good health. The chain recombines TRBV10-3 with TRBJ1-5; possibly TRBD1 for D (5 bases). The CDR3 reads CAISESIQASNQPQHF. DNA for the CDR3: TGTGCCATCAGTGAGTCGATACAGGCAAGCAATCAGCCCCAGCATTTT.